Presented here are 25 T cell receptor beta chains from one specimen sequenced in a study of blood T cells in healthy people across ages. Next came a second PCR, run for about 6 to 12 cycles, which used a sample-barcoded 5' primer along with a J-beta primer mix. TCRdb fed the 5' RACE reads into MiXCR, producing one record per CDR3 protein. The sample lists around 870,000 distinct CDR3 sequences; under 30% were seen once. The sequenced sample was blood. Receptor source: a woman aged 80 or older in good health.

This clonotype was counted between two and nine times. Since a much larger clone is just one base distant, this may be a read error. The rearrangement joins TRBV11-2 to TRBJ2-3; D remains ambiguous. This CDR3 is 14 amino acids long. V was clipped by 7 bases and J by 6 bases, with 17 bases between them. In germline, CDR1 is SGHAT, CDR2 FQNNGV. The CDR3 sequence: CASNRVRTCDTQYF. In nucleotides, the CDR3 is TGTGCCAGCAACCGAGTGCGTACCTGCGATACGCAGTATTTT.

The V gene is TRBV29-1, the J gene TRBJ1-1, with 10 bases that match TRBD1. The CDR3 sequence is 13 residues long. Germline assignment: CDR1 SQVTM and CDR2 ANQGSEA. V lost 7 bases, J lost 6 bases, and 8 bases stayed unmatched. CDR3 in amino acids: CSGGQGMGAEAFF. CDR3 DNA sequence: TGCAGCGGGGGACAGGGGATGGGCGCTGAAGCTTTCTTT. Drawing the rest from reference TRBV29-1 and TRBJ1-1, the complete variable domain is SAVISQKPSRDICQRGTSLTIQCQVDSQVTMMFWYRQQPGQSLTLIATANQGSEATYESGFVIDKFPISRPNLTFSTLTVSNMSPEDSSIYLCSGGQGMGAEAFFGQGTRLTVV.

This clonotype was recorded many times. The chain carries TRBV7-9 and TRBJ1-4, with D hard to call. Germline V CDR1 and CDR2: SEHNR, FQNEAQ (reference sequence). V gave up 3 bases and J gave up 6 bases, with 5 bases separating them. The CDR3 is 12 residues long. The CDR3 DNA sequence: TGTGCCAGCAGCTTCCCCGATGAAAAACTGTTTTTT. Translating gives CASSFPDEKLFF.

This clonotype occurred many times. This sequence joins TRBV29-1 and TRBJ2-3; D is undetermined. Trimming removed 7 bases at V and 6 bases at J, with 17 bases between. The CDR3 extends over 13 amino acids. Germline CDR1 and CDR2: SQVTM and ANQGSEA. CDR3 sequence reads: CSAKNLGSDTQYF. CDR3 sequence (DNA): TGCAGCGCTAAAAACCTCGGGTCTGATACGCAGTATTTT.

This clonotype was detected many times. The chain recombines TRBV21-1 with TRBJ2-7; the table's TRBD1 call for D was not verified on the DNA. TRBV21-1 is an annotated pseudogene. This CDR3 region has 15 residues. The CDR3 protein is CASMSFRDSPYEQYF. The CDR3 bases are TGTGCCAGCATGTCCTTCCGGGACAGCCCCTACGAGCAGTACTTC.

The rearrangement uses TRBV7-2 and TRBJ2-7; 7 bases agree with TRBD1. The CDR3 sequence is 16 residues long. J was trimmed by 0 bases and V by 10 bases; bases with no gene match: 15. Looked up from germline, CDR1 is SGHTA and CDR2 is FQGNSA. CDR3: CAIPKRGPSSSYEQYV. CDR3 sequence (DNA): TGTGCCATACCCAAAAGGGGGCCCTCCAGCTCCTACGAGCAGTACGTC.

This rearrangement joins TRBV9 to TRBJ2-1, with D possibly TRBD2 on 6 matching bases. The germline gives CDR1 SGDLS, CDR2 YYNGEE. V was clipped by 4 bases and J by 3 bases, with 17 bases between them. The CDR3 consists of 16 residues. The CDR3 is CASSTRPASDYNEQFF. The DNA of the CDR3 is TGTGCCAGCAGCACCCGGCCCGCTAGCGACTACAATGAGCAGTTCTTC. The full variable domain, with the rest looked up from reference TRBV9 and TRBJ2-1, is DSGVTQTPKHLITATGQRVTLRCSPRSGDLSVYWYQQSLDQGLQFLIQYYNGEERAKGNILERFSAQQFPDLHSELNLSSLELGDSALYFCASSTRPASDYNEQFFGPGTRLTVL.

This clonotype was counted only a few times. A much larger clone is a single base away; this may be a read error. This chain uses TRBV13 with TRBJ2-1; 8 bases match TRBD2. Germline loops: CDR1 PRHDT, CDR2 FYEKMQ (reference sequence). CDR3 length equals 17 residues. In nucleotides, the CDR3 is TGTGTCAGCAGCTTAGGGCCACGCGGGGGGCGCGACAATGAGCAGTTCTTC. This gives the protein CVSSLGPRGGRDNEQFF. The full variable domain, in which reference TRBV13 and TRBJ2-1 provide the parts outside the CDR3, is AAGVIQSPRHLIKEKRETATLKCYPIPRHDTVYWYQQGPGQDPQFLISFYEKMQSDKGSIPDRFSAQQFSDYHSELNMSSLELGDSALYFCVSSLGPRGGRDNEQFFGPGTRLTVL.

This rearrangement joins TRBV5-1 to TRBJ1-2; 7 bases align to TRBD1. Germline V gives CDR1 SGHRS, CDR2 YFSETQ. V lost 4 bases, J lost 8 bases, and 11 bases stayed unmatched. This CDR3 has 14 residues. CDR3: CASSQGTATGGYTF. The CDR3 nucleotides read TGCGCCAGCAGCCAGGGGACAGCCACAGGGGGCTACACCTTC. Looking up the rest from reference TRBV5-1 and TRBJ1-2 gives the full variable domain: KAGVTQTPRYLIKTRGQQVTLSCSPISGHRSVSWYQQTPGQGLQFLFEYFSETQRNKGNFPGRFSGRQFSNSRSEMNVSTLELGDSALYLCASSQGTATGGYTFGSGTRLTVV.

Many counts were recorded for this clonotype. This chain connects TRBV11-2 to TRBJ2-3; 15 nucleotides align to TRBD2. The germline gives CDR1 SGHAT, CDR2 FQNNGV. CDR3 length: 17 residues. Trimming cost V 6 bases and J 0 bases; bases outside gene matches: 4. In nucleotides, the CDR3 is TGTGCCAGCAGTCTGGGACTAGCGGGGGGAAGCACAGATACGCAGTATTTT. Its protein product is CASSLGLAGGSTDTQYF.

This clonotype has at least ten counts. The chain combines TRBV12-3 or TRBV12-4 with TRBJ2-4; tentatively, D is TRBD2 (6 bases). The CDR3 loop spans 15 amino acids. The V end lost 3 bases, the J end lost 3 bases, and 12 bases lay between the germline ends. The CDR3 DNA follows: TGTGCCAGCAGTTTCTCCCAGGGAGGCAAAAACATTCAGTACTTC. This sequence encodes CASSFSQGGKNIQYF.

This clonotype was detected ten times or more. The CDR3 sequence: CASSVVGGTYNEQFF. In nucleotides, the CDR3 is TGTGCCAGCAGTGTCGTAGGGGGTACCTACAATGAGCAGTTCTTC. The V call is TRBV9, the J call TRBJ2-1; perhaps TRBD1 as D (6 bases). Germline CDR1 is SGDLS and CDR2 is YYNGEE. V lost 5 bases and J 2 bases, leaving 14 bases between the germline ends. This CDR3 comprises 15 residues.

This clonotype was detected many times. The CDR3 reads CASSLMDPHEQYF. The CDR3 DNA is TGTGCCAGCAGCTTAATGGACCCGCACGAGCAGTACTTC. The chain combines TRBV11-2 with TRBJ2-7; D is uncertain. The CDR3 has 13 residues. The germline V and J ends were trimmed by 2 bases and 5 bases, with 10 bases remaining between them. CDR1 SGHAT and CDR2 FQNNGV come from the germline V gene.

The J gene is TRBJ2-5, the V gene TRBV6-2 or TRBV6-3, with D perhaps TRBD1 (6 bases). The DNA end is more similar to TRBJ2-7, so the J call may be wrong. Germline lookup yields CDR1 MNHEY and CDR2 SVGEGT. This CDR3 comprises 15 residues. CDR3 bases: TGTGCCAGCAGCCCAATTCCACTACAGGGCTACGAGCAGTACTTC. It is translated as CASSPIPLQGYEQYF.

This clonotype was observed at least ten times. The rearrangement joins TRBV5-5 to TRBJ1-2; 7 bases match TRBD1. Trimming took 0 bases from V and 3 from J; bases not matched to a gene: 2. The V gene's germline CDR1 is SGHKS and CDR2 YYEKEE (reference sequence). The CDR3 totals 14 residues. CDR3 residues: CASSLGQGHYGYTF. The DNA of the CDR3 is TGTGCCAGCAGCTTGGGACAGGGCCACTATGGCTACACCTTC.

Of note for this clonotype: This may be a read error, as it is one base from a much larger clone. The chain employs TRBV24-1 and TRBJ2-3; 8 bases map to TRBD2. Germline V lookup: CDR1 KGHDR, CDR2 SFDVKD. The CDR3 runs 18 residues. For the CDR3, the DNA is TGTGCCACCAGTGATTTCCTGGCAGCGGGGGATCGGACAGATACGCGGTATTTT. Its protein is CATSDFLAAGDRTDTRYF.

In regard to this clonotype: Being one base from a much bigger clone, this may be a read error. The chain carries TRBV25-1 and TRBJ2-3; no firm D call. The CDR3 has 15 residues. The V gene's germline CDR1 is MGHDK and CDR2 SYGVNS. Trimming shortened V by 4 bases and J by 1 base, and 12 bases separated the two germline ends. The CDR3 reads CASSVVGFGTDTQYF. CDR3 DNA sequence: TGTGCCAGCAGTGTAGTGGGCTTTGGCACAGATACGCAGTATTTT.

This clonotype was detected only a few times. Mismatch with germline at one junction end may stem from a read error. The rearrangement uses TRBV19 and TRBJ2-1; TRBD2 agrees at 8 bases. This CDR3 spans 17 amino acids. The germline CDR1 and CDR2 sequences are LNHDA and SQIVND (reference sequence). Here the CDR3 DNA reads TGTGCCAGTAGTCTAGAGGCTAGCGGGCCTCTGTACAATGAGCAGTTCTTC. It translates to CASSLEASGPLYNEQFF. Combining the CDR3 with reference TRBV19 and TRBJ2-1 gives the whole variable domain DGGITQSPKYLFRKEGQNVTLSCEQNLNHDAMYWYRQDPGQGLRLIYYSQIVNDFQKGDIAEGYSVSREKKESFPLTVTSAQKNPTAFYLCASSLEASGPLYNEQFFGPGTRLTVL.

The table lists this clonotype with many counts. The chain is built from TRBV7-9 and TRBJ2-1; D could derive from TRBD1 or TRBD2 (5 bases each). The CDR3 is 15 amino acids. Between the trimmed V and J ends, which lost 5 bases and 7 bases, there was a span of 18 bases. Germline values: CDR1 SEHNR, CDR2 FQNEAQ (reference sequence). This chain's CDR3 is CASSPQGLTGNEQFF. Here the CDR3 DNA reads TGTGCCAGCAGCCCCCAGGGCCTAACGGGAAATGAGCAGTTCTTC. Based on the CDR3 plus reference TRBV7-9 and TRBJ2-1, the full variable domain is DTGVSQNPRHKITKRGQNVTFRCDPISEHNRLYWYRQTLGQGPEFLTYFQNEAQLEKSRLLSDRFSAERPKGSFSTLEIQRTEQGDSAMYLCASSPQGLTGNEQFFGPGTRLTVL.

This clonotype showed up just a few times. A much larger clone differs from this one at a single base, so this may be a read error. The chain uses TRBV4-3 and TRBJ2-7; 11 positions match TRBD2. The CDR3 is made up of 16 amino acids. V shed 5 bases, J shed 7 bases, and the junction held 13 bases outside the gene matches. In germline, CDR1 is LGHNA, CDR2 YSLEER. The CDR3 coding sequence is TGCGCCAGCAGCTATCAAATAGCGGGGGGGCGGCATGAGCAGTACTTC. Translation: CASSYQIAGGRHEQYF.

This clonotype was observed at least ten times. The chain combines TRBV9 with TRBJ2-3; 9 bases align to TRBD2. With 2 bases clipped from V and 4 bases from J, the junction kept 5 bases outside the gene matches. CDR1 is SGDLS and CDR2 is YYNGEE in the germline V gene. The CDR3 has 15 residues. The CDR3 loop is CASSVSGGEADTQYF. The CDR3 DNA reads as TGTGCCAGCAGCGTTAGCGGGGGAGAGGCAGATACGCAGTATTTT. Variable domain in full (rest from reference TRBV9 and TRBJ2-3): DSGVTQTPKHLITATGQRVTLRCSPRSGDLSVYWYQQSLDQGLQFLIQYYNGEERAKGNILERFSAQQFPDLHSELNLSSLELGDSALYFCASSVSGGEADTQYFGPGTRLTVL.

Comment on this clonotype: The junction shows a germline mismatch at one end, possibly a read error. This chain joins TRBV9 and TRBJ2-7; D possibly corresponds to TRBD2 (5 bases). The CDR3 contains 16 residues. Germline V gene data show CDR1 as SGDLS and CDR2 as YYNGEE. DNA for the CDR3: TGTGCCAGCAGCCCAAGAGGGCATCTACTACGAGCAGTTGTTAGCTTC. Translated, it gives CASSPRGHLLRAVVSF.

This clonotype turned up a few times. This rearrangement joins TRBV28 to TRBJ1-5, with 9 nucleotides matching TRBD1. This CDR3 has 16 residues. Germline lookup yields CDR1 MDHEN and CDR2 SYDVKM. Trimming took 5 bases from V and 7 from J; bases not matched to a gene: 12. The DNA of the CDR3 is TGTGCCAGCAGTGTCACCGGGACAGGGAAAAGGCAGCCCCAGCATTTT. This codes for CASSVTGTGKRQPQHF.

This clonotype was picked up many times. The gene calls are TRBV3-1 and TRBJ2-3; D is possibly TRBD1 (6 bases). The germline V gene has CDR1 LGHDT and CDR2 YNNKEL (reference sequence). The CDR3 runs 17 residues. The V end was cut by 1 base, the J end by 2 bases, with 16 bases between. The CDR3 nucleotides are TGTGCCAGCAGCCAAGTCGGACAGTCAATAGCCACAGATACGCAGTATTTT. Translating gives CASSQVGQSIATDTQYF.

This clonotype was counted many times. The chain is built from TRBV29-1 and TRBJ2-7; D perhaps matches TRBD2 (5 bases). This CDR3 region has 13 residues. Trimming removed 6 bases at V and 2 bases at J, with 14 bases between. CDR1 and CDR2 (germline): SQVTM, ANQGSEA. The CDR3 DNA reads TGCAGCGTCGGACTTAGAGAGACCTACGAGCAGTACTTC. The encoded protein is CSVGLRETYEQYF.